A selection of T cell receptor beta chains follows, all from one sample in a study of CD8 T cells in Susac syndrome. TCRdb analysed the immunoSEQ multiplex PCR reads with MiXCR anew, one entry per CDR3 protein. The sample consists of about 160,000 distinct CDR3 sequences, about 93% of them appearing once. The sequenced sample consisted of CD4+ T cells from PBMCs. Receptor source: a human donor in good health. The CDR3 runs from the conserved cysteine through the conserved F or W. Each record gives: clone size, V gene, J gene, D gene, CDR3 DNA, CDR3 protein. A D gene is named only where the DNA matches it firmly. Rows may omit the clone size; those that give it use once, few, many or a size class.

clone size: NA; V gene: TRBV5-1; J gene: TRBJ2-5; D gene: NA; CDR3 DNA: TGCGCCAGCAGCTTGGCAGGGGTTGGGACCCAGTACTTC; CDR3 protein: CASSLAGVGTQYF
clone size: NA; V gene: TRBV14; J gene: TRBJ1-2; D gene: NA; CDR3 DNA: TGTGCCAGCAGCCCTCAATGGGACGGCTACACCTTC; CDR3 protein: CASSPQWDGYTF
clone size: NA; V gene: TRBV11-3; J gene: TRBJ2-1; D gene: TRBD1; CDR3 DNA: TGTGCCAGCAGCTTAGGTGGGGGACAGGGCTCCGATGAGCAGTTCTTC; CDR3 protein: CASSLGGGQGSDEQFF
clone size: once; V gene: TRBV2; J gene: TRBJ1-1; D gene: NA; CDR3 DNA: TGTGCCAGCAGTGTCACAGGGCCCGCCCAACGCGAAGCTTTCTTT; CDR3 protein: CASSVTGPAQREAFF
clone size: NA; V gene: TRBV6-5; J gene: TRBJ1-4; D gene: NA; CDR3 DNA: TGTGCCAGCAGTCCCCTGTCGGGTGAAAAACTGTTTTTT; CDR3 protein: CASSPLSGEKLFF
clone size: NA; V gene: TRBV5-6; J gene: TRBJ2-7; D gene: NA; CDR3 DNA: TGTGCCAGCAGCTTAGGCAGGGATGACGAGCAGTACTTC; CDR3 protein: CASSLGRDDEQYF
clone size: NA; V gene: TRBV3-1; J gene: TRBJ2-1; D gene: TRBD2; CDR3 DNA: TGTGCCAGCCGACTAGCGGGGAACCCTCGGCAGTTCTTC; CDR3 protein: CASRLAGNPRQFF
clone size: NA; V gene: TRBV3-1; J gene: TRBJ1-3; D gene: NA; CDR3 DNA: TGTGCCAGCAGCCAACACGTAGCGCCTGGAAACACCATATATTTT; CDR3 protein: CASSQHVAPGNTIYF
clone size: NA; V gene: TRBV7-2; J gene: TRBJ2-1; D gene: NA; CDR3 DNA: TGTGCCAGCAGCTCGACAGCGAGCTCCTACAATGAGCAGTTCTTC; CDR3 protein: CASSSTASSYNEQFF
clone size: NA; V gene: TRBV9; J gene: TRBJ1-2; D gene: NA; CDR3 DNA: TGTGCCAGCAGCGCCTATTATGGCTACACCTTC; CDR3 protein: CASSAYYGYTF
clone size: NA; V gene: TRBV7-8; J gene: TRBJ2-5; D gene: TRBD2; CDR3 DNA: TGTGCCAGCAGCCCTGTGTCACTAGCGATCCAAGAGACCCAGTACTTC; CDR3 protein: CASSPVSLAIQETQYF
clone size: NA; V gene: TRBV4-2; J gene: TRBJ2-5; D gene: NA; CDR3 DNA: TGTGCCAGCAGCCAAGATTTTACGGAGACCCAGTACTTC; CDR3 protein: CASSQDFTETQYF
clone size: NA; V gene: TRBV5-1; J gene: TRBJ2-5; D gene: TRBD2; CDR3 DNA: TGCGCCAGCAGCTTGGCACTAGCGGGGGCAGAGACCCAGTACTTC; CDR3 protein: CASSLALAGAETQYF
clone size: NA; V gene: TRBV3-1; J gene: TRBJ2-3; D gene: TRBD2; CDR3 DNA: TGTGCCAGCTCCCGGGGGGAGCGGGCCGATACGCAGTATTTT; CDR3 protein: CASSRGERADTQYF
clone size: NA; V gene: TRBV3-1; J gene: TRBJ1-3; D gene: NA; CDR3 DNA: TGTGCCAGCAGCCAAGAGGGCCCCAGGACCATATATTTT; CDR3 protein: CASSQEGPRTIYF
clone size: NA; V gene: TRBV12-3/TRBV12-4; J gene: TRBJ1-1; D gene: TRBD1; CDR3 DNA: TGTGCCAGCAGTTTAGCGGGACAGGGGGGCACTGAAGCTTTCTTT; CDR3 protein: CASSLAGQGGTEAFF
clone size: NA; V gene: TRBV11-3; J gene: TRBJ2-3; D gene: NA; CDR3 DNA: TGTGCCAGCAGCTTAGGAGCGGATACAGATACGCAGTATTTT; CDR3 protein: CASSLGADTDTQYF
clone size: NA; V gene: TRBV20-1; J gene: TRBJ1-5; D gene: NA; CDR3 DNA: TGCAGTGCTAGAGGGCCGGGACGGGATCAGCCCCAGCATTTT; CDR3 protein: CSARGPGRDQPQHF
clone size: NA; V gene: TRBV6-5; J gene: TRBJ1-5; D gene: NA; CDR3 DNA: TGTGCCAGCAGTTACAACCCGGGGGGACAGCCCCAGCATTTT; CDR3 protein: CASSYNPGGQPQHF
clone size: NA; V gene: TRBV12-3/TRBV12-4; J gene: TRBJ2-1; D gene: TRBD2; CDR3 DNA: TGTGCCAGCGCTGAGAGGCGGGGAGGGTACAATGAGCAGTTCTTC; CDR3 protein: CASAERRGGYNEQFF
clone size: NA; V gene: TRBV19; J gene: TRBJ1-2; D gene: NA; CDR3 DNA: TGTGCCAGTAGTATGACTGGGGCTAACTATGGCTACACCTTC; CDR3 protein: CASSMTGANYGYTF
clone size: few; V gene: TRBV12-3/TRBV12-4; J gene: TRBJ2-5; D gene: NA; CDR3 DNA: TGTGCCAGCCGGCCAGGAGAGCGCAGTAGAGAGACCCAGTACTTC; CDR3 protein: CASRPGERSRETQYF
clone size: NA; V gene: TRBV27; J gene: TRBJ1-2; D gene: TRBD1; CDR3 DNA: TGTGCCAGCAGGGGACTGGGGACAGCTAACTATGGCTACACCTTC; CDR3 protein: CASRGLGTANYGYTF
clone size: NA; V gene: TRBV20-1; J gene: TRBJ2-6; D gene: NA; CDR3 DNA: TGCAGTGCTAGAGCCGCCACTGGGGCCAACGTCCTGACTTTC; CDR3 protein: CSARAATGANVLTF
clone size: NA; V gene: TRBV20-1; J gene: TRBJ1-6; D gene: NA; CDR3 DNA: TGCAGTGCTGCCGAGTTTCAGGGCCCCAATAATTCACCCCTCCACTTT; CDR3 protein: CSAAEFQGPNNSPLHF
clone size: NA; V gene: TRBV11-2; J gene: TRBJ1-3; D gene: NA; CDR3 DNA: TGTGCCAGCAGCCAGGACCGGCGGGAGGACACCATATATTTT; CDR3 protein: CASSQDRREDTIYF